This TCR beta chain was observed in a study of blood T cells in healthy people across ages. A second roughly 6 to 11 cycle PCR used barcoded and J-beta primers. TCRdb redid the calling of the 5' RACE reads with MiXCR, one entry per CDR3 protein. The sample has about 690,000 distinct CDR3 sequences; roughly two fifths are singletons. This clonotype came up a few times. Its antigen is unidentified. V lost 1 base to trimming and J lost 2 bases, with 14 bases between them. The CDR3 contains 16 residues. The germline V gene has CDR1 LNHNV and CDR2 YYDKDF (reference sequence). Total RNA extraction produced at least 5.5 micrograms (per sample) for the study. Study-wide findings and caveats: Naive T cell percentage and TCR beta diversity correlated strongly.

The V and J genes are TRBV15 and TRBJ2-5; D unresolved. The receptor's source is an elderly man in good health. Sequenced input: blood. The CDR3, as DNA: TGTGCCACCAGCAGAGTTTACCAGATACGACAAGAGACCCAGTACTTC. Its protein is CATSRVYQIRQETQYF.